This is a list of T cell receptor beta chains from one sample in a study of blood T cells in healthy people across ages. TCRdb re-called the 5' RACE reads with MiXCR, one entry per CDR3 protein. In the table there are around 1.7 million distinct CDR3 sequences, 28% of which are singletons. Sequenced sample: blood. The source of these receptors is a woman aged 30 to 39 in good health. The CDR3 runs from the conserved cysteine through the conserved F or W. A D gene is named only where the DNA matches it firmly. Clone size, where shown, is once, few, many, or a class for clones that have expanded.

size	J	D	V	CDR3	DNA
.	TRBJ2-5	.	TRBV7-2	CASSLGAVGETQYF	TGTGCCAGCAGCTTAGGGGCAGTGGGGGAGACCCAGTACTTC
many	TRBJ1-5	.	TRBV20-1	CSARDLQSNQPQHF	TGCAGTGCTAGAGATCTGCAGTCGAATCAGCCCCAGCATTTT
.	TRBJ2-7	TRBD2	TRBV20-1	CSARGAGVLCEQYF	TGCAGTGCTAGAGGGGCGGGAGTTCTCTGCGAGCAGTACTTC
few	TRBJ1-2	.	TRBV7-9	CASSPRINYGYTF	TGTGCCAGCAGCCCCCGAATAAACTATGGCTACACCTTC
.	TRBJ2-7	.	TRBV20-1	CSAREANSYEQYF	TGTAGTGCTAGAGAGGCCAACTCCTACGAGCAGTACTTC
few	TRBJ2-3	.	TRBV28	CASSLRVLDTQYF	TGTGCCAGCAGCTTAAGGGTTTTGGATACGCAGTATTTT
.	TRBJ1-5	.	TRBV7-9	CASSLGGGNQPQQF	TGTGCCAGCAGCTTAGGGGGCGGCAATCAGCCCCAGCAGTTT
many	TRBJ1-2	.	TRBV6-4	CASSETALDYGYTF	TGTGCCAGCAGTGAGACAGCGTTGGACTATGGCTACACCTTC
few	TRBJ1-4	.	TRBV7-6	CASSLSPRQSTNEKLFF	TGTGCCAGCAGCTTATCACCCCGACAGTCAACTAATGAAAAACTGTTTTTT
.	TRBJ2-1	.	TRBV5-1	CASSSFGGNEQFF	TGCGCCAGCAGCTCCTTTGGGGGGAATGAGCAGTTCTTC
.	TRBJ2-1	.	TRBV7-9	CASALWDSVSAFF	TGTGCCAGCGCACTATGGGACTCCGTCTCTGCGTTCTTC
.	TRBJ2-7	TRBD1	TRBV14	CASSRVRGSCEQYF	TGTGCCAGCAGCCGGGTCAGGGGGTCTTGCGAGCAGTACTTC
many	TRBJ2-5	.	TRBV3-1	CASSQAEPVAETQYF	TGTGCCAGCAGCCAAGCCGAGCCGGTCGCAGAGACCCAGTACTTC
few	TRBJ2-7	.	TRBV6-2/TRBV6-3	CASSPRKGQVYEQYF	TGTGCCAGCAGTCCCCGAAAGGGACAAGTATACGAGCAGTACTTC
.	TRBJ2-1	TRBD2	TRBV10-1	CASSETGRALDEQFF	TGCGCCAGCAGTGAGACCGGGAGGGCCTTAGATGAGCAGTTCTTC
.	TRBJ1-1	TRBD1	TRBV7-2	CASSSGTGNTESFF	TGTGCCAGCAGCTCCGGGACAGGGAACACTGAATCTTTCTTT
many	TRBJ2-7	.	TRBV7-2	CASSPVTSYEQYF	TGTGCCAGCAGCCCTGTCACCTCCTACGAGCAGTACTTC
.	TRBJ1-4	.	TRBV20-1	CSAPGPINEKLFF	TGCAGTGCCCCGGGACCGATTAATGAAAAACTGTTTTTT
few	TRBJ1-5	.	TRBV7-9	CASSHTPGVGNQPQHF	TGTGCCAGCAGTCATACCCCAGGGGTGGGCAATCAGCCCCAGCATTTT
many	TRBJ1-5	.	TRBV6-2/TRBV6-3	CASTTGDQPQHF	TGTGCCAGCACCACGGGTGATCAGCCCCAGCATTTT
few	TRBJ2-1	.	TRBV7-2	CASSPPFGTGWFF	TGTGCCAGCAGCCCCCCCTTTGGCACGGGGTGGTTCTTC
.	TRBJ2-7	TRBD1	TRBV7-8	CASRASGTGTNEQYF	TGTGCCAGCAGGGCCTCCGGGACAGGGACCAACGAGCAGTACTTC
few	TRBJ2-2	.	TRBV6-6	CASSPTGPGELFF	TGTGCCAGCAGCCCGACCGGTCCCGGGGAGCTGTTTTTT
.	TRBJ1-2	.	TRBV12-3/TRBV12-4	CASSFYEVDGYTF	TGTGCCAGCAGTTTTTATGAGGTAGATGGCTACACCTTC
few	TRBJ2-7	.	TRBV2	CASISRKSDHEQYF	TGTGCCAGCATCTCCCGAAAGTCCGATCACGAGCAGTACTTC
few	TRBJ2-3	.	TRBV11-2	CASSSYRVSTDTQYF	TGTGCCAGCAGCTCATACAGGGTGAGCACAGATACGCAGTATTTT
many	TRBJ2-3	.	TRBV10-3	CAINEGGVADTQYF	TGTGCCATCAACGAGGGAGGTGTCGCAGATACGCAGTATTTT
.	TRBJ1-1	TRBD1	TRBV10-3	CAISRRDRSNTEAFF	TGTGCCATCAGCCGGAGGGACAGATCGAACACTGAAGCTTTCTTT
few	TRBJ1-5	.	TRBV27	CASSPGYAISNQPQHF	TGTGCCAGCAGTCCAGGGTACGCGATTAGCAATCAGCCCCAGCATTTT
.	TRBJ1-1	.	TRBV10-3	CAISGPRDTNTEAFF	TGTGCCATCAGTGGACCCAGGGACACGAACACTGAAGCTTTCTTT
few	TRBJ1-6	.	TRBV28	CASSFTPRSPLHF	TGTGCCAGCAGCTTTACACCCAGATCACCCCTCCACTTT
few	TRBJ2-7	.	TRBV28	CASRGAGTGPLEQYF	TGTGCCAGCAGAGGCGCCGGGACGGGACCTCTCGAGCAGTACTTC
many	TRBJ2-3	.	TRBV6-6	CASSSLGRDTDTQYF	TGTGCCAGCAGTAGCCTAGGGCGAGACACAGATACGCAGTATTTT
many	TRBJ2-3	TRBD2	TRBV29-1	CSASGRLTDTQYF	TGCAGCGCTAGCGGGAGGCTCACAGATACGCAGTATTTT
few	TRBJ2-1	.	TRBV29-1	CSGRAGGDEQFF	TGCAGCGGGAGGGCAGGGGGGGATGAGCAGTTCTTC
many	TRBJ1-2	.	TRBV29-1	CSVGGLGYTF	TGCAGCGTTGGGGGTTTAGGCTACACCTTC
.	TRBJ2-7	.	TRBV9	CASSVEGRGGDEQYF	TGTGCCAGCAGCGTAGAGGGCAGGGGAGGAGACGAGCAGTACTTC
few	TRBJ1-2	.	TRBV4-2	CASSQVIRDGYTF	TGTGCCAGCAGCCAAGTTATCCGGGATGGCTACACCTTC
.	TRBJ1-1	.	TRBV6-6	CASSGPGVKAFF	TGTGCCAGCAGTGGGCCGGGAGTGAAGGCTTTCTTT
.	TRBJ2-1	TRBD2	TRBV20-1	CSARGASGGSYNEQFF	TGCAGTGCTAGAGGGGCTAGCGGGGGATCCTACAATGAGCAGTTCTTC